The rows below give T cell receptor beta chains drawn from one sample of a study of T cells in Graves' hyperthyroidism and ophthalmopathy. Each CDR3 protein gets one entry after TCRdb re-called the multiplex PCR reads with MiXCR. The sample records a few hundred thousand distinct CDR3 sequences, less than 20% being singletons. Specimen: blood. All receptors come from a woman between 25 and 40 years old with Graves' hyperthyroidism. Each CDR3 is given with its conserved first and last residue. A D gene is named only where the DNA matches it firmly. Some rows mark clone size as missing; the rest say once, few, many or name a class of expanded clone.

DNA: TGCGCCAGCAGCACCCGACAGGGGGCTCACGGGGAGCTGTTTTTT; CDR3: CASSTRQGAHGELFF; D: TRBD1; length: 15; size: few; J: TRBJ2-2; V: TRBV5-1
DNA: TGTGCCAGCAGCTCGGGACAGGGGGGCTCCTACGAGCAGTACTTC; CDR3: CASSSGQGGSYEQYF; D: TRBD1; length: 15; size: few; J: TRBJ2-7; V: TRBV9
DNA: TGTGCCAGCAGTTCGATAGACAGGGGGCCCGAGACCCAGTACTTC; CDR3: CASSSIDRGPETQYF; D: TRBD1; length: 15; size: many; J: TRBJ2-5; V: TRBV27
DNA: TGTGCCAGCAGTTTTCTAGCGGGAGGCAATGAGCAGTTCTTC; CDR3: CASSFLAGGNEQFF; D: TRBD2; length: 14; size: many; J: TRBJ2-1; V: TRBV12-3/TRBV12-4
DNA: TGTGCCAGCAGTTACTCGATGTGGGGAACAGCTATTAACTATGGCTACACCTTC; CDR3: CASSYSMWGTAINYGYTF; D: .; length: 18; size: many; J: TRBJ1-2; V: TRBV6-6
DNA: TGCAGTGCTCTTCGGGGTTCGACTAGCACAGATACGCAGTATTTT; CDR3: CSALRGSTSTDTQYF; D: .; length: 15; size: many; J: TRBJ2-3; V: TRBV20-1
DNA: TGTGCCAGTAGTGCTACCCCGTTCTCCGAGCAGTACTTC; CDR3: CASSATPFSEQYF; D: .; length: 13; size: once; J: TRBJ2-7; V: TRBV19
DNA: TGTGCCAGCAGCCACAGAGGAGGCTACACCTTC; CDR3: CASSHRGGYTF; D: .; length: 11; size: .; J: TRBJ1-2; V: TRBV3-1
DNA: TGTGCCAGCAGCTTTTCCGCGACCGGGACTCAGTTCTTC; CDR3: CASSFSATGTQFF; D: .; length: 13; size: many; J: TRBJ2-1; V: TRBV11-2
DNA: TGTGCCAGCAGCTTCGTTGCGGGACCCTACAATGAGCAGTTCTTC; CDR3: CASSFVAGPYNEQFF; D: .; length: 15; size: .; J: TRBJ2-1; V: TRBV7-9
DNA: TGTGCCAGCCGTCGCACAGGCGGCTACACCTTC; CDR3: CASRRTGGYTF; D: .; length: 11; size: .; J: TRBJ1-2; V: TRBV6-1
DNA: TGTGCCAGCAGTGCGGGACAGGGGTTTCGCGAGCAGTACTTC; CDR3: CASSAGQGFREQYF; D: TRBD1; length: 14; size: .; J: TRBJ2-7; V: TRBV27
DNA: TGTGCCAGCAGTTTGTCTAGCGGGGCCTACGAGCAGTACTTC; CDR3: CASSLSSGAYEQYF; D: TRBD2; length: 14; size: few; J: TRBJ2-7; V: TRBV28
DNA: TGTGCCAGCAGTGTGACAGGGCGGAGTCAGCCCCAGCATTTT; CDR3: CASSVTGRSQPQHF; D: TRBD1; length: 14; size: .; J: TRBJ1-5; V: TRBV2
DNA: TGTGCCAGCAGCCCCCTCGTCGGGAGGAACACAGATACGCAGTATTTT; CDR3: CASSPLVGRNTDTQYF; D: TRBD2; length: 16; size: many; J: TRBJ2-3; V: TRBV7-3
DNA: TGTGCCAGCAGCCCAACAGGGGGCAGGGCCAAAAACATTCAGTACTTC; CDR3: CASSPTGGRAKNIQYF; D: TRBD1; length: 16; size: many; J: TRBJ2-4; V: TRBV28
DNA: TGTGCCAGCAGCAGGGACCCCAATGAGCAGTTCTTC; CDR3: CASSRDPNEQFF; D: .; length: 12; size: few; J: TRBJ2-1; V: TRBV6-1
DNA: TGTGCCAGCAGTGTGGGCAGAGGAAACACCATATATTTT; CDR3: CASSVGRGNTIYF; D: .; length: 13; size: .; J: TRBJ1-3; V: TRBV6-1
DNA: TGCAGTGCCGCCGAACCTGGGACTAGCGGCAATGAGCAGTTCTTC; CDR3: CSAAEPGTSGNEQFF; D: TRBD2; length: 15; size: many; J: TRBJ2-1; V: TRBV20-1
DNA: TGTGCCAGCAGCCAAGATCTTCCGGGAGAGGGCACTGAAGCTTTCTTT; CDR3: CASSQDLPGEGTEAFF; D: .; length: 16; size: few; J: TRBJ1-1; V: TRBV14
DNA: TGTGCCAGCAGCGAGAGACAGGGGGCTACTAACTATGGCTACACCTTC; CDR3: CASSERQGATNYGYTF; D: TRBD1; length: 16; size: .; J: TRBJ1-2; V: TRBV3-1
DNA: TGCGCCAGCAGGGTCAGGGTGTTCGGCGAGCAGTACTTC; CDR3: CASRVRVFGEQYF; D: .; length: 13; size: many; J: TRBJ2-7; V: TRBV5-1
DNA: TGTGCCAGCAGTTTGTTAAGGGCCCAAGAGACCCAGTACTTC; CDR3: CASSLLRAQETQYF; D: .; length: 14; size: many; J: TRBJ2-5; V: TRBV28
DNA: TGCAGTGCTAGGGCCCTCGGGGTTAGCGGGTCCCCCCCGGGTGAGCAGTTCTTC; CDR3: CSARALGVSGSPPGEQFF; D: TRBD2; length: 18; size: many; J: TRBJ2-1; V: TRBV20-1
DNA: TGCAGTGCTGACGGACTAGCGGCAGAGACCCAGTACTTC; CDR3: CSADGLAAETQYF; D: TRBD2; length: 13; size: many; J: TRBJ2-5; V: TRBV20-1
DNA: TGCAGTGCTAGAGATCGGGACAGGGGCTTAAATCAGCCCCAGCATTTT; CDR3: CSARDRDRGLNQPQHF; D: TRBD1; length: 16; size: .; J: TRBJ1-5; V: TRBV20-1
DNA: TGTGCCAGCGGGGGACTAGCGGGGGCCGGTGAGCAGTTCTTC; CDR3: CASGGLAGAGEQFF; D: TRBD2; length: 14; size: many; J: TRBJ2-1; V: TRBV5-5
DNA: TGTGCCAGCAGCCCCCTGGATGGAAACACCATATATTTT; CDR3: CASSPLDGNTIYF; D: .; length: 13; size: few; J: TRBJ1-3; V: TRBV3-1
DNA: TGTGCCAGCAGTTTAATTCCACACAATGAGCAGTTCTTC; CDR3: CASSLIPHNEQFF; D: .; length: 13; size: .; J: TRBJ2-1; V: TRBV12-3/TRBV12-4